Below, 11 T cell receptor beta chains from the same sample are listed, as sequenced in a study of T-cell reconstitution after alpha-beta-depleted transplantation in children. Using unique molecular identifiers, the investigators prepared the TCRbeta library. Each CDR3 protein gets one entry after TCRdb re-called the PCR reads with MiXCR. This table has around 340,000 distinct CDR3 sequences, about an eighth appearing once. The specimen was PBMCs, collected from the stem cell graft. Receptors were obtained from a human donor who donated a stem cell graft to a child with Fanconi anemia.

In its sample, this clonotype was seen many times. The V call is TRBV7-3, the J call TRBJ2-1, with D hard to call. The V and J ends lost 2 bases and 0 bases respectively, with 8 bases between them. In germline, CDR1 is SGHTA, CDR2 FQGTGA. The CDR3 is made up of 15 amino acids. DNA of the CDR3: TGTGCCAGCAGCTTATCAGTTAGCTCCTACAATGAGCAGTTCTTC. This codes for CASSLSVSSYNEQFF.

This clonotype was counted a few times. The V gene is TRBV5-1, the J gene TRBJ2-2; D is perhaps TRBD1 (6 bases). The CDR3 covers 15 residues. Germline loops: CDR1 SGHRS, CDR2 YFSETQ. V was clipped by 1 base and J by 7 bases, with 14 bases between them. CDR3 DNA: TGCGCCAGCAGCTTGACAGGGCTTTCGAGCGGGGAGCTGTTTTTT. Translating it yields CASSLTGLSSGELFF.

This clonotype was picked up a small number of times. V is TRBV7-2 and J is TRBJ2-2; D call uncertain. The germline V gene encodes CDR1 SGHTA and CDR2 FQGNSA. The CDR3 extends over 12 amino acids. Trimming took off 5 bases at V and 8 bases at J, with 9 bases between the two ends. In nucleotides, the CDR3 is TGTGCCAGCAGCCCTGAAGCTGGGGAGCTGTTTTTT. Its translation is CASSPEAGELFF.

This rearrangement joins TRBV30 to TRBJ2-2; D may be TRBD2 (5 bases). V lost 6 bases and J lost 3, with 17 bases in between. Germline values: CDR1 GTSNPN, CDR2 SVGIG (reference sequence). This CDR3 is 15 amino acids long. CDR3 residues: CACPSTGIHTGELFF. The CDR3 DNA is TGTGCCTGCCCTTCAACGGGGATCCACACCGGGGAGCTGTTTTTT.

The V call is TRBV14, the J call TRBJ2-7, with D maybe TRBD1 (5 bases). Trimming took 5 bases from V and 6 from J, leaving 14 bases between them. CDR3 length equals 13 residues. Per germline, CDR1 SGHDN and CDR2 FVKESK. The CDR3: CASSSSRGAEQYF. CDR3 nucleotide sequence: TGTGCCAGCAGCTCATCAAGGGGCGCCGAGCAGTACTTC.

The chain recombines TRBV6-5 with TRBJ2-1, with a weak D call TRBD2 (7 bases). The germline CDR1 and CDR2 sequences are MNHEY and SVGAGI. V lost 1 base to trimming and J lost 8 bases, with 15 bases between them. The CDR3 extends over 15 amino acids. Here the CDR3 reads CASSYWGGGQDEQFF. In DNA, the CDR3 is TGTGCCAGCAGTTACTGGGGGGGGGGCCAGGATGAGCAGTTCTTC.

CDR3 coding DNA: TGCAGTGCTAAGTCCCGGGACAGGTCGTACGAGCAGTACTTC. It yields the protein CSAKSRDRSYEQYF. The rearrangement joins TRBV20-1 to TRBJ2-7; 8 nucleotides agree with TRBD1. Germline V gene lookup returns CDR1 DFQATT and CDR2 SNEGSKA (reference sequence). V lost 4 bases and J lost 4; bases outside the gene matches: 9. The CDR3 sequence is 14 residues long.

The rearrangement uses TRBV7-8 and TRBJ1-4; D might be TRBD1 (6 bases). Per the germline V gene, CDR1 is SGHVS and CDR2 is FQNEAQ. Between the trimmed V and J ends, which lost 6 bases and 0 bases, there was a span of 11 bases. This CDR3 is built from 15 residues. CDR3 loop: CASRLGTPTNEKLFF. CDR3 nucleotide sequence: TGTGCCAGCAGATTGGGGACACCAACTAATGAAAAACTGTTTTTT. The full variable domain, rest sourced from reference TRBV7-8 and TRBJ1-4, is GAGVSQSPRYKVAKRGQDVALRCDPISGHVSLFWYQQALGQGPEFLTYFQNEAQLDKSGLPSDRFFAERPEGSVSTLKIQRTQQEDSAVYLCASRLGTPTNEKLFFGSGTQLSVL.

This clonotype was counted between two and nine times. Germline is not matched at one junction end, which may reflect a read error. V and J are TRBV7-2 and TRBJ2-1, with TRBD2 matching 9 bases. Germline CDR1 SGHTA, CDR2 FQGNSA. CDR3 length: 14 amino acids. In DNA form, the CDR3 reads TGTGCCAGCAGATTAGCGGGGGTGGTTAATGAGCAGTTCTTC. Translating it yields CASRLAGVVNEQFF.

The chain employs TRBV25-1 and TRBJ2-7, with D perhaps TRBD1 (6 bases). The V and J ends lost 6 bases and 6 bases respectively, with 12 bases between them. CDR1 is MGHDK, CDR2 SYGVNS, per germline. This CDR3 has 12 amino acids. The CDR3 loop reads CASSGQFGEQYV. The CDR3 region has the DNA TGTGCCAGCAGCGGACAGTTTGGCGAGCAGTACGTC.

The sample holds a few counts of this clonotype. V usage is TRBV11-2 and J usage is TRBJ1-1, with TRBD1 matching over 7 bases. This CDR3 comprises 13 residues. V was clipped by 8 bases and J by 1 base; unmatched bases: 4. The germline V gene has CDR1 SGHAT and CDR2 FQNNGV. CDR3 residues: CASGGDRNTEAFF. In DNA form, the CDR3 reads TGTGCCAGCGGAGGGGACAGGAACACTGAAGCTTTCTTT.